What follows is one T cell receptor beta chain and its context. Antigen: not known. This sample is part of a study of beta chain features in type 1 diabetes. As every portion of the isolated RNA was reverse transcribed, the sequencing read expressed TCRB transcripts. It was found that naive, central memory and regulatory T cell samples averaged around 3.6 million reads. Produced via immunoSEQ multiplex PCR; TCRdb's table is partial and in-frame only. Of 600,000 to 700,000 clones in the sample, roughly 12% were seen once. This CDR3 comprises 16 residues. General study points: Sequencing of cDNA might inflate the share of cells that strongly express TCR. The study found that naive, central memory and Treg TCRB repertoires appeared more similar in patients than in healthy donors. All four CD4+ subsets of Type 1 diabetes patients contained TCRB CDR3s that were moderately but significantly shorter.

Cell sorting via CD45RO/CCR7/CD25/CD127/CD95/CD27 was performed to obtain CD4+ naive, central memory, regulatory and stem cell-like memory cells. The V gene is TRBV21-1, the J gene TRBJ2-2; TRBD2, the D gene given by the table, was not confirmed from the DNA. TRBV21-1 is annotated as a pseudogene. The specimen was naive CD4+ T cells from blood. This TCR was sampled from a man under 40 with type 1 diabetes. The CDR3: CASSKRERGNTGELFF. In DNA, the CDR3 is TGTGCCAGCAGCAAACGCGAGCGGGGGAACACCGGGGAGCTGTTTTTT.